The rows below give T cell receptor beta chains drawn from one sample of a study of shared clonotypes between healthy human individuals. Assay: immunoSEQ multiplex PCR; the TCRdb copy retains only in-frame clones and omits some. The table lists 650,000 to 800,000 clones, roughly nine tenths of them singletons. Sequencing was performed on naive CD8+ T cells sorted from blood. The receptors were gathered from a man younger than 40 in good health. Each CDR3 is given with its conserved first and last residue. D genes are given only for firm matches.

v_call	j_call	d_call	cdr3_aa	cdr3_nt
TRBV7-9	TRBJ1-5	.	CASTNEGSNQPQHF	TGTGCCAGCACCAATGAGGGTAGCAATCAGCCCCAGCATTTT
TRBV27	TRBJ1-2	.	CASRGDIGYTF	TGTGCCAGCAGGGGAGACATTGGCTACACCTTC
TRBV5-4	TRBJ2-1	.	CASSPFERGKGYNEQFF	TGTGCCAGCAGCCCCTTCGAGAGGGGAAAGGGGTACAATGAGCAGTTCTTC
TRBV27	TRBJ2-1	.	CASRDWDSGWANEQFF	TGTGCCAGCCGAGACTGGGACTCCGGGTGGGCCAATGAGCAGTTCTTC
TRBV2	TRBJ2-7	.	CASSANNEQYF	TGTGCCAGCAGTGCTAATAACGAGCAGTACTTC
TRBV27	TRBJ2-7	.	CASSFGDTYEQYF	TGTGCCAGCAGTTTCGGGGACACCTACGAGCAGTACTTC
TRBV9	TRBJ2-3	TRBD2	CASSVSGRGPDTQYF	TGTGCCAGCAGCGTAAGCGGGAGGGGCCCAGATACGCAGTATTTT
TRBV9	TRBJ2-7	.	CASSKNEIQAIHEQYF	TGTGCCAGCAGCAAAAACGAAATTCAGGCTATCCACGAGCAGTACTTC
TRBV9	TRBJ2-3	TRBD2	CASSVEETSGKADTQYF	TGTGCCAGCAGCGTAGAAGAGACTAGCGGGAAAGCAGATACGCAGTATTTT
TRBV7-8	TRBJ2-7	.	CASSPLGVEGAHEQYF	TGTGCCAGCAGCCCGCTCGGTGTTGAGGGTGCCCACGAGCAGTACTTC
TRBV2	TRBJ2-1	.	CASSVMGTVNEQFF	TGTGCCAGCAGTGTAATGGGGACGGTCAATGAGCAGTTCTTC
TRBV2	TRBJ2-1	TRBD2	CASSVPGTSGIEQFF	TGTGCCAGCAGCGTCCCGGGGACTAGCGGGATTGAGCAGTTCTTC
TRBV9	TRBJ2-3	.	CASSSTDSWPRGFTDTQYF	TGTGCCAGCAGCTCAACGGACAGTTGGCCCAGGGGATTCACAGATACGCAGTATTTT
TRBV7-3	TRBJ2-5	TRBD2	CASSPGLAELQETQYF	TGTGCCAGCAGCCCAGGACTAGCGGAACTCCAAGAGACCCAGTACTTC